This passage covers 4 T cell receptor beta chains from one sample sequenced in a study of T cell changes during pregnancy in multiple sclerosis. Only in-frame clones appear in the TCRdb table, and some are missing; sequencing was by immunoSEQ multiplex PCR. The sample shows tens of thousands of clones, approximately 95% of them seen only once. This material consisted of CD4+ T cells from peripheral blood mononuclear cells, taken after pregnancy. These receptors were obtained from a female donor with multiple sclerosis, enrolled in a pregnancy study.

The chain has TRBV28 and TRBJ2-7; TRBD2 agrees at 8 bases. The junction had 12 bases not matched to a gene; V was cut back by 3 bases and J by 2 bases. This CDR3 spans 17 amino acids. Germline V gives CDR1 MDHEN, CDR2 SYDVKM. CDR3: CASSFPWTSPTTYEQYF. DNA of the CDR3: TGTGCCAGCAGTTTCCCCTGGACTAGCCCTACGACCTACGAGCAGTACTTC.

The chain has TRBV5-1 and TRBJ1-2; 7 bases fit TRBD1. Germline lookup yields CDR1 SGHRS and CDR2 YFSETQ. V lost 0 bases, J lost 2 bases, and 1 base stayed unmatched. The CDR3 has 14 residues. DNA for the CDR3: TGCGCCAGCAGCTTGGGGGACAGAAACTATGGCTACACCTTC. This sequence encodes CASSLGDRNYGYTF.

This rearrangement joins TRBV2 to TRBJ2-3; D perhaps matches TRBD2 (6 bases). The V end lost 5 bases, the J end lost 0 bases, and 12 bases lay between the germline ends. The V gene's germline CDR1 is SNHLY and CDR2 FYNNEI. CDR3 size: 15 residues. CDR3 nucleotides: TGTGCCAGCAGTTACCGACTAGGAAGCACAGATACGCAGTATTTT. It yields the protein CASSYRLGSTDTQYF. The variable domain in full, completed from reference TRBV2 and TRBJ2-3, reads EPEVTQTPSHQVTQMGQEVILRCVPISNHLYFYWYRQILGQKVEFLVSFYNNEISEKSEIFDDQFSVERPDGSNFTLKIRSTKLEDSAMYFCASSYRLGSTDTQYFGPGTRLTVL.

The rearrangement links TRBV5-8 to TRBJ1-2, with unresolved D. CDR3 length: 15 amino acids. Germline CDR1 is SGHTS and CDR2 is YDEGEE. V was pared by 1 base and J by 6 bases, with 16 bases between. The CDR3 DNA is TGTGCCAGCAGCTTGATTTGGGCAGAGAGGGATGGCTACACCTTC. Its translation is CASSLIWAERDGYTF.